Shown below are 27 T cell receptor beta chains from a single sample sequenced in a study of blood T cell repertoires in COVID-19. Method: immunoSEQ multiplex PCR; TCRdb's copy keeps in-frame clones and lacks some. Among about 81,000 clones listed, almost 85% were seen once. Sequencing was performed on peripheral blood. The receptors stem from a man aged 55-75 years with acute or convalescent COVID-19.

CDR3 bases: TGTGCCAGCAGTTCCCGGGACAGGGGAGGAGCCGGGGAGCTGTTTTTT. Residues: CASSSRDRGGAGELFF. V usage is TRBV6-6 and J usage is TRBJ2-2, with 10 bases matching TRBD1. CDR1 is MNHNY and CDR2 is SVGAGI in the germline V gene (reference sequence). J gave up 6 bases and V 4 bases, and 8 bases lay outside the gene matches. The CDR3 spans 16 residues.

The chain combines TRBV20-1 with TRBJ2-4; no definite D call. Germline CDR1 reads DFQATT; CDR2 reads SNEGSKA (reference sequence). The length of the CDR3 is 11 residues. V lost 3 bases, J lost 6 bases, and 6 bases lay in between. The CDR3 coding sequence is TGCAGTGCTAGTGATCGAAACATTCAGTACTTC. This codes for CSASDRNIQYF.

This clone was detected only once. This CDR3 reads CASSFRQTSYEQYF. CDR3 in DNA: TGTGCCAGCAGCTTCCGACAGACCTCCTACGAGCAGTACTTC. This chain uses TRBV5-6 with TRBJ2-7; possible D gene TRBD1, 5 bases. The germline CDR1 and CDR2 sequences are SGHDT and YYEEEE. V lost 2 bases to trimming and J lost 0 bases, with 9 bases between them. The CDR3 has 14 amino acids.

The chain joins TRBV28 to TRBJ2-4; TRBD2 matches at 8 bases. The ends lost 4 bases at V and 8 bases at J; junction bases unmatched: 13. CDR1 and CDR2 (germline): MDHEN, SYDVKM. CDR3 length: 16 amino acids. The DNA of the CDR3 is TGTGCCAGCAGTTCCGGGGGGGCAGGGAGAAGAGACATTCAGTACTTC. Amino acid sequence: CASSSGGAGRRDIQYF.

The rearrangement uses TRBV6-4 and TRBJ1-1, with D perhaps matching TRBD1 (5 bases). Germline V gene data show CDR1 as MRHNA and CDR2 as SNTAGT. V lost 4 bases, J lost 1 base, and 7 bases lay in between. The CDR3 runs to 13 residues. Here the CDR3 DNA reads TGTGCCAGCAGTGCGCAGGGGAACACTGAAGCTTTCTTT. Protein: CASSAQGNTEAFF.

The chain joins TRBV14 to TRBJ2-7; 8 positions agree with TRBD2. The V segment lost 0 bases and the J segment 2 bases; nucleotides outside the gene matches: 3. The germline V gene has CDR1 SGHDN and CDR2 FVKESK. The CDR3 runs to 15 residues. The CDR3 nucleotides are TGTGCCAGCAGCCAAGACCTTAGCGGGGCCTACGAGCAGTACTTC. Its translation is CASSQDLSGAYEQYF. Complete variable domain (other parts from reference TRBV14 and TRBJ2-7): EAGVTQFPSHSVIEKGQTVTLRCDPISGHDNLYWYRRVMGKEIKFLLHFVKESKQDESGMPNNRFLAERTGGTYSTLKVQPAELEDSGVYFCASSQDLSGAYEQYFGPGTRLTVT.

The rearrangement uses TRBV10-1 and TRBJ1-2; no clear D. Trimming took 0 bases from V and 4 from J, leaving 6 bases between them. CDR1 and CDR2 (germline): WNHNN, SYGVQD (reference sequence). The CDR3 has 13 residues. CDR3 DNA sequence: TGCGCCAGCAGTGAGTCCGGTTCCTATGGCTACACCTTC. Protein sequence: CASSESGSYGYTF.

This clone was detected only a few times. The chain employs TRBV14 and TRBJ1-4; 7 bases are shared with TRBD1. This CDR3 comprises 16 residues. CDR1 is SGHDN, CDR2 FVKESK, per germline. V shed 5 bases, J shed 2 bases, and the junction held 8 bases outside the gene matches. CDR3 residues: CASSGQEGATNEKLFF. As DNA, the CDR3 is TGTGCCAGCAGCGGACAGGAGGGCGCGACTAATGAAAAACTGTTTTTT.

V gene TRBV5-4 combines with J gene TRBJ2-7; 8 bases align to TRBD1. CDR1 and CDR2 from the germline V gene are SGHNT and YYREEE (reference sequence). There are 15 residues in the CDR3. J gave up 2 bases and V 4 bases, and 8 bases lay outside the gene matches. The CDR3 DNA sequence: TGTGCCAGCAGCCACACCGGGACAGGAGCCTACGAGCAGTACTTC. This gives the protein CASSHTGTGAYEQYF.

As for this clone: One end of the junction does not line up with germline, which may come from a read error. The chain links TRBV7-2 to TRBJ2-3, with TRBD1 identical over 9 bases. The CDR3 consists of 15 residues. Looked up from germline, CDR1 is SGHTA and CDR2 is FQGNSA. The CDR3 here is CASTLGTGRTDTQYF. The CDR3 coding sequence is TGTGCCAGCACCTTAGGGACAGGGAGAACAGATACGCAGTATTTT.

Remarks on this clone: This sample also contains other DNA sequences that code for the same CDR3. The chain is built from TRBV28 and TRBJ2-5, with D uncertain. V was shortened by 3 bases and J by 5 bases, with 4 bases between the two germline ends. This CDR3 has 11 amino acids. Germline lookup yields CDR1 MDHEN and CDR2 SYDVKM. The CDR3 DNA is TGTGCCAGCAGTTTGCGGGAGACCCAGTACTTC. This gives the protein CASSLRETQYF. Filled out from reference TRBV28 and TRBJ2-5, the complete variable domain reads DVKVTQSSRYLVKRTGEKVFLECVQDMDHENMFWYRQDPGLGLRLIYFSYDVKMKEKGDIPEGYSVSREKKERFSLILESASTNQTSMYLCASSLRETQYFGPGTRLLVL.

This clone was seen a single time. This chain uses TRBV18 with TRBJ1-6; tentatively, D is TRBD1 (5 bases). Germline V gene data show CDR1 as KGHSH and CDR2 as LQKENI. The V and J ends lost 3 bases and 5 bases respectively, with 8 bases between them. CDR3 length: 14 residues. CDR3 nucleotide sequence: TGTGCCAGCTCACCTGGACACGATAATTCACCCCTCCACTTT. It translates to CASSPGHDNSPLHF.

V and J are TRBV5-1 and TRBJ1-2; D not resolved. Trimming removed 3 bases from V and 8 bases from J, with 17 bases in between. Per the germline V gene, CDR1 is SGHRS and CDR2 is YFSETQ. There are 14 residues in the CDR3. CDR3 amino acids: CASSSAGGVDGYTF. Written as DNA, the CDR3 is TGCGCCAGCAGCTCCGCCGGCGGGGTAGACGGCTACACCTTC.

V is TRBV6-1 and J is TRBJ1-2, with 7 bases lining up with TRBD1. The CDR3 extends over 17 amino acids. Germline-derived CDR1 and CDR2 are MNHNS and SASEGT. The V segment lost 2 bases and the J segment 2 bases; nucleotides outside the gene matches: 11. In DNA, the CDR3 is TGTGCCAGCAGTGAATTGTCCTCGGGGACAGTAAACTATGGCTACACCTTC. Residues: CASSELSSGTVNYGYTF.

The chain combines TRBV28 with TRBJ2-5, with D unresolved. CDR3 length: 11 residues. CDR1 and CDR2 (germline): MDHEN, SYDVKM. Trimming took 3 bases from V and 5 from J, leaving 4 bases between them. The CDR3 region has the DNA TGTGCCAGCAGTTTTATGGAGACCCAGTACTTC. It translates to CASSFMETQYF.

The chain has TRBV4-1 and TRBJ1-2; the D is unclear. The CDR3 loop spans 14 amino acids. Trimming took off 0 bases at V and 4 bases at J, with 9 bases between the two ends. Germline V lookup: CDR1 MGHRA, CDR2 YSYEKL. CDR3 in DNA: TGCGCCAGCAGCCAAGATCGGGGAACCTATGGCTACACCTTC. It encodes CASSQDRGTYGYTF.

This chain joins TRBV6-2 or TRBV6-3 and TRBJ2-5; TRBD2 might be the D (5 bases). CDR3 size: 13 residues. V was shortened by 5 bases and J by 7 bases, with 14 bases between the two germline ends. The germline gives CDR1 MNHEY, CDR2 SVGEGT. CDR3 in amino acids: CASSPDGKGTQYF. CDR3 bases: TGTGCCAGCAGTCCGGACGGGAAAGGGACCCAGTACTTC.

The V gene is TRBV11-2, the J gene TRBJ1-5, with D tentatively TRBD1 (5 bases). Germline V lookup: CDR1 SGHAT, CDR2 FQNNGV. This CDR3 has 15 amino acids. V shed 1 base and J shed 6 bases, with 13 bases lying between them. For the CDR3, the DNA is TGTGCCAGCAGCTTAGGAGGGGACGGGAGTCAGCCCCAGCATTTT. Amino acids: CASSLGGDGSQPQHF.

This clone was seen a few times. The DNA of the CDR3 is TGCAGCGGAGGCTCCTTAGATTGGATGAACACTGAAGCTTTCTTT. This sequence encodes CSGGSLDWMNTEAFF. The genes are TRBV29-1 and TRBJ1-1; D gene uncertain. The CDR3 covers 15 residues. Germline V CDR1 and CDR2: SQVTM, ANQGSEA. V was trimmed by 7 bases and J by 0 bases, leaving 18 bases between them.

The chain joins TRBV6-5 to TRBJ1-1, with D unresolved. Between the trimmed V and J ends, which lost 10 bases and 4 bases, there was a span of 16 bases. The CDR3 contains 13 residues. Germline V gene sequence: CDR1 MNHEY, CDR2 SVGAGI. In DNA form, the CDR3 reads TGTGCCACCGCGGTAAGGATGGGCACTGAAGCTTTCTTT. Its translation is CATAVRMGTEAFF.

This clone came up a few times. In DNA, the CDR3 is TGTGCCAGCAGTTACTCGGCAGGGGAGCCCTATGGCTACACCTTC. Its translation is CASSYSAGEPYGYTF. The chain joins TRBV6-5 to TRBJ1-2; D might be TRBD1 (6 bases). The CDR3 totals 15 residues. V dropped 0 bases and J dropped 4 bases, with 12 bases sitting between them. The germline V gene encodes CDR1 MNHEY and CDR2 SVGAGI.

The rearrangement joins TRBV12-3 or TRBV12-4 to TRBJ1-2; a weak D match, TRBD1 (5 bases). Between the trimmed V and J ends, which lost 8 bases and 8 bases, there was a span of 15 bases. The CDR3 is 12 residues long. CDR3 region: CASFGRGGGYTF. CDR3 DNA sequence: TGTGCCAGCTTTGGGCGGGGGGGAGGCTACACCTTC.

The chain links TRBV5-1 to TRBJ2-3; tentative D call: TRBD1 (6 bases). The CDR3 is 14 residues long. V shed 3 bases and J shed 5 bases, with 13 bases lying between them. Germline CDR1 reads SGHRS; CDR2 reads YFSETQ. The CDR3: CASSYGQIQDTQYF. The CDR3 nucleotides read TGCGCCAGCAGCTACGGACAGATTCAAGATACGCAGTATTTT.

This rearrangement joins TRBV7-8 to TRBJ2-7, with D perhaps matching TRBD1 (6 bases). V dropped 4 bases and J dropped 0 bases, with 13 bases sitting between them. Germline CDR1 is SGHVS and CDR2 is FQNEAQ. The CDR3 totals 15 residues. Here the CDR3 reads CASSSWTDVSYEQYF. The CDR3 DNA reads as TGTGCCAGCAGCTCGTGGACAGATGTCTCCTACGAGCAGTACTTC.

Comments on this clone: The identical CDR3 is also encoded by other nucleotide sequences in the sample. CDR3 region: CASSLPARGGNQPQHF. CDR3 in DNA: TGTGCCAGCAGTTTACCCGCCAGGGGAGGCAATCAGCCCCAGCATTTT. The gene calls are TRBV7-8 and TRBJ1-5, with D tentatively TRBD1 (6 bases). The CDR3 runs to 16 residues. Germline CDR1 SGHVS, CDR2 FQNEAQ. V was clipped by 6 bases and J by 2 bases, with 17 bases between them.

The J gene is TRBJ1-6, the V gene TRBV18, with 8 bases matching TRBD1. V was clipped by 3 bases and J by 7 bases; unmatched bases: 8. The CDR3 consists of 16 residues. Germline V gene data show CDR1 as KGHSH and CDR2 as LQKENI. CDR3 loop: CASSPQRTGTNSPLHF. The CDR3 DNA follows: TGTGCCAGCTCACCCCAAAGGACAGGGACGAATTCACCCCTCCACTTT.

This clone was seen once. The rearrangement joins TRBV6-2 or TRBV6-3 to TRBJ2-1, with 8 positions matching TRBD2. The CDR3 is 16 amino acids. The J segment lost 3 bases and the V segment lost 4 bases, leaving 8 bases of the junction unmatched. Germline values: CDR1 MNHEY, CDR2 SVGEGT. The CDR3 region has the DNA TGTGCCAGCAGTTCCAGGCGGGGGGCAAGCTACAATGAGCAGTTCTTC. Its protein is CASSSRRGASYNEQFF.